The present T cell receptor beta chain was sequenced within a study of T cell responses to AZD1222 COVID-19 vaccine. Whole-study findings and limits: White British donors predominated, females outnumbered males, and clonal diversity was possibly underestimated.

The CDR3 totals 16 residues. Germline V gene lookup returns CDR1 SEHNR and CDR2 FQNEAQ (reference sequence). Deletions cut 6 bases from V and 11 bases from J, with 26 bases between. Measured with immunoSEQ multiplex PCR; TCRdb has only the in-frame clones, and not every one. This repertoire shows 110,000 or so clones, roughly 88% found once; its top ten account for approximately 6.9%. As for this clone: The antigen remains undetermined.

This receptor was obtained from an adult who received the AZD1222 COVID-19 vaccine. Specimen: peripheral blood, collected 28 days after the second AZD1222 dose. The V call is TRBV7-9, the J call TRBJ1-3; D possibly corresponds to TRBD1 (5 bases). CDR3 DNA sequence: TGTGCCAGCAGTTCCTGGCAGGGCGCTGGGTGGAACGCCATATATTTT. Its translation is CASSSWQGAGWNAIYF.